This passage covers 20 T cell receptor beta chains from one sample sequenced in a study of radiotherapy plus CTLA-4 blockade in lung cancer. Sequencing used immunoSEQ multiplex PCR; TCRdb keeps in-frame clones, though not all of them. This sample has around 70,000 clones, with 76% found just once. Specimen: peripheral blood, collected from a patient treated with radiotherapy plus ipilimumab. Receptors were obtained from a human donor with non-small cell lung cancer whose response to radiotherapy plus ipilimumab could not be evaluated. Some clones in this sample may be carry-over from other donors' samples.

This clone was picked up many times. DNA for the CDR3: TGTGCCAGCAGTTCAGGACAGGGGAGGGAAAAACTGTTTTTT. As protein: CASSSGQGREKLFF. The chain has TRBV7-9 and TRBJ1-4; TRBD1 agrees at 9 bases. CDR3 size: 14 residues. Germline V gene lookup returns CDR1 SEHNR and CDR2 FQNEAQ (reference sequence). V dropped 6 bases and J dropped 8; count of bases not matched to a gene: 7.

This clone was seen a few times. The rearrangement joins TRBV4-1 to TRBJ2-1; possible D gene TRBD2, 7 bases. This CDR3 has 15 residues. The ends were cut back, 2 bases at V and 3 bases at J, with 11 bases in the middle. CDR1 and CDR2 from the germline V gene are MGHRA and YSYEKL. The CDR3 DNA follows: TGCGCCAGCAGCCAAAGGGGGGGGGACTACAATGAGCAGTTCTTC. Translating it yields CASSQRGGDYNEQFF.

The chain couples TRBV2 to TRBJ2-5, with TRBD2 matching 8 bases. The CDR3 totals 14 residues. Germline CDR1 reads SNHLY; CDR2 reads FYNNEI. V lost 3 bases, J lost 2 bases, and 2 bases stayed unmatched. CDR3 protein: CASSDSGGQETQYF. CDR3 DNA: TGTGCCAGCAGTGACTCGGGGGGGCAAGAGACCCAGTACTTC.

This clone has more than one count but fewer than ten. The CDR3 sequence is CASSQATQVSYEQYF. The DNA for the CDR3 is TGCGCCAGCAGCCAAGCGACGCAGGTCTCCTACGAGCAGTACTTC. The chain carries TRBV4-1 and TRBJ2-7; D gene ambiguous. Germline V gives CDR1 MGHRA, CDR2 YSYEKL. The CDR3 covers 15 residues. Trimming stripped 1 base from V and 0 bases from J, with 10 bases between.

The chain combines TRBV7-9 with TRBJ1-6, with unresolved D. This CDR3 has 13 residues. The V and J ends lost 4 bases and 8 bases respectively, with 9 bases between them. Looked up from germline, CDR1 is SEHNR and CDR2 is FQNEAQ (reference sequence). CDR3 nucleotides: TGTGCCAGCAGCTCCGAAGCTCATTCACCCCTCCACTTT. The encoded protein is CASSSEAHSPLHF.

The gene calls are TRBV15 and TRBJ2-5; the match to TRBD1 covers 7 bases. This CDR3 contains 14 residues. Germline V CDR1 and CDR2: LNHNV, YYDKDF (reference sequence). Trimming at V came to 3 bases and at J to 3 bases, leaving 4 bases not matched to a gene. CDR3 residues: CATSSGDRKETQYF. CDR3 nucleotide sequence: TGTGCCACCAGCAGCGGGGACAGAAAAGAGACCCAGTACTTC.

Points on this clone: The sample has other DNA sequences that encode this CDR3 too. This rearrangement joins TRBV7-2 to TRBJ2-5; 10 positions agree with TRBD2. After removal of 0 bases from V and 1 base from J, the junction contained 2 bases not matched to a gene. The CDR3 covers 16 residues. Per germline, CDR1 SGHTA and CDR2 FQGNSA. CDR3 nucleotide sequence: TGTGCCAGCAGCTTAGCGGCTAGCGGGGGCCAAGAGACCCAGTACTTC. Residues: CASSLAASGGQETQYF.

This chain joins TRBV7-8 and TRBJ2-2; perhaps TRBD1 as D (5 bases). Deletions cut 5 bases from V and 6 bases from J, with 13 bases between. This CDR3 contains 14 residues. Germline V CDR1 and CDR2: SGHVS, FQNEAQ. For the CDR3, the DNA is TGTGCCAGCAGCACCCACCGACAGTCCGGGGAGCTGTTTTTT. It is translated as CASSTHRQSGELFF.

Regarding this clone: Compared with germline, one end of the junction differs, possibly owing to a read error. The genes are TRBV12-5 and TRBJ2-1; TRBD1 is a possible D gene (5 bases). Germline-derived CDR1 and CDR2 are LGHNT and FRNRAP. This CDR3 region has 13 residues. The CDR3 protein is CASALGDWNGQFF. DNA for the CDR3: TGTGCTAGTGCTCTAGGGGATTGGAATGGGCAGTTCTTC.

The rearrangement joins TRBV18 to TRBJ1-1, with D uncertain. V shed 6 bases and J shed 1 base, with 12 bases lying between them. There are 14 residues in the CDR3. The germline CDR1 and CDR2 sequences are KGHSH and LQKENI. CDR3 residues: CASSPPSENTEAFF. In nucleotides, the CDR3 is TGTGCCAGCTCCCCCCCCTCAGAGAACACTGAAGCTTTCTTT.

V usage is TRBV19 and J usage is TRBJ2-2, with D possibly matching TRBD1 (6 bases). The CDR3 is made up of 15 amino acids. Germline V gene lookup returns CDR1 LNHDA and CDR2 SQIVND (reference sequence). Trimming stripped 2 bases from V and 4 bases from J, with 11 bases between. CDR3 sequence (DNA): TGTGCCAGTAGTATACAGGGGACAATCACCGGGGAGCTGTTTTTT. Translated, it gives CASSIQGTITGELFF.

The chain links TRBV18 to TRBJ2-4, with D tentatively TRBD2 (5 bases). V was pared by 3 bases and J by 5 bases, with 8 bases between. From germline, CDR1 is KGHSH and CDR2 LQKENI. The CDR3 totals 13 residues. The CDR3 DNA reads TGTGCCAGCTCACCCGCGAGGGAAAACATTCAGTACTTC. Translating gives CASSPARENIQYF.

This clone was seen only once. This sequence joins TRBV7-9 and TRBJ1-5; the match to TRBD1 covers 11 bases. V dropped 7 bases and J dropped 7; count of bases not matched to a gene: 3. The CDR3 consists of 13 residues. Germline V lookup: CDR1 SEHNR, CDR2 FQNEAQ (reference sequence). The DNA of the CDR3 is TGTGCCAGCACAGGGACAGGGGGGCAGCCCCAGCATTTT. This gives the protein CASTGTGGQPQHF.

This clone was recorded a few times. The CDR3 reads CASSDRHRTDTDTQYF. DNA of the CDR3: TGTGCCAGCAGTGATAGACACAGGACAGACACAGATACGCAGTATTTT. The V and J genes are TRBV6-1 and TRBJ2-3; maybe TRBD1 (6 bases). Germline V gene lookup returns CDR1 MNHNS and CDR2 SASEGT. Trimming left V 3 bases short and J 2 bases short, with 15 bases between. CDR3 length equals 16 residues.

This chain joins TRBV7-2 and TRBJ2-2, with a possible D match to TRBD2 (6 bases). CDR3 length equals 14 residues. V dropped 7 bases and J dropped 3 bases, with 12 bases sitting between them. The germline gives CDR1 SGHTA, CDR2 FQGNSA. This CDR3 is CASNMGLYTGELFF. Written as DNA, the CDR3 is TGTGCCAGCAATATGGGACTCTACACCGGGGAGCTGTTTTTT.

The table lists this clone with a count of one. CDR3 in DNA: TGCGCCAGCAGCTTGGAAGGGGCACGGACTATGACCGGGGAGCTGTTTTTT. Its protein is CASSLEGARTMTGELFF. The chain recombines TRBV5-1 with TRBJ2-2; possible D gene TRBD2, 6 bases. CDR3 length: 17 residues. Germline loops: CDR1 SGHRS, CDR2 YFSETQ. V was cut by 0 bases and J by 5 bases, with 17 bases left in between.

The CDR3 nucleotides are TGTGCCAGCAGCCGGACAGGGGCCACTGAAGCTTTCTTT. Protein sequence: CASSRTGATEAFF. V is TRBV6-1 and J is TRBJ1-1; TRBD1 agrees at 9 bases. CDR3 length equals 13 residues. V lost 6 bases and J lost 4; bases outside the gene matches: 3. Germline values: CDR1 MNHNS, CDR2 SASEGT.

The chain joins TRBV11-1 to TRBJ2-5; D perhaps matches TRBD1 (6 bases). Trimming left V 2 bases short and J 2 bases short, with 18 bases between. The germline gives CDR1 SGHAT, CDR2 FQDESV (reference sequence). The CDR3 runs 17 residues. The CDR3 spells CASSLFFGQIRQETQYF. CDR3 in DNA: TGTGCCAGCAGCTTATTTTTCGGACAGATTCGACAAGAGACCCAGTACTTC. The full variable domain, with the rest looked up from reference TRBV11-1 and TRBJ2-5, is EAEVAQSPRYKITEKSQAVAFWCDPISGHATLYWYRQILGQGPELLVQFQDESVVDDSQLPKDRFSAERLKGVDSTLKIQPAELGDSAMYLCASSLFFGQIRQETQYFGPGTRLLVL.

The genes are TRBV5-4 and TRBJ1-1; no clear D. Germline CDR1 and CDR2: SGHNT and YYREEE (reference sequence). V lost 0 bases and J 8 bases, leaving 5 bases between the germline ends. This CDR3 is built from 11 residues. The CDR3 reads CASSLEREAFF. For the CDR3, the DNA is TGTGCCAGCAGCTTGGAACGGGAAGCTTTCTTT.

The rearrangement links TRBV2 to TRBJ2-5, with 12 positions matching TRBD1. This CDR3 is built from 13 residues. Germline V gives CDR1 SNHLY, CDR2 FYNNEI. V was clipped by 8 bases and J by 4 bases; unmatched bases: 2. The CDR3 DNA reads as TGTGCCAGCGGGACAGGGGGCACAGAGACCCAGTACTTC. It specifies CASGTGGTETQYF.